This T cell receptor beta chain emerged from a study of cytomegalovirus exposure and HLA in healthy donors. Findings and caveats of the study: Presence/absence analyses assumed roughly uniform sequencing depth across donors.

The J segment lost 3 bases and the V segment lost 6 bases, leaving 6 bases of the junction unmatched. Germline values: CDR1 SQVTM, CDR2 ANQGSEA. The CDR3 is made up of 14 amino acids. Use of 60 Vbeta and 13 Jbeta primers characterized the PCR. Sequencing was performed with immunoSEQ multiplex PCR; in TCRdb, only in-frame clones are kept and a portion is missing. The data show about 82,000 clones, with about 70% seen just once and around 6.4% held by the top ten. To note about this clone: Antigen: not known.

The sequence came from a woman aged 45-65 years in good health and CMV-seropositive. This chain links TRBV29-1 with TRBJ2-2; the match to TRBD1 covers 8 bases. Sample: PBMCs. The CDR3 region has the DNA TGCAGCGTACTGACAGGGGCATACACCGGGGAGCTGTTTTTT. Its protein product is CSVLTGAYTGELFF.